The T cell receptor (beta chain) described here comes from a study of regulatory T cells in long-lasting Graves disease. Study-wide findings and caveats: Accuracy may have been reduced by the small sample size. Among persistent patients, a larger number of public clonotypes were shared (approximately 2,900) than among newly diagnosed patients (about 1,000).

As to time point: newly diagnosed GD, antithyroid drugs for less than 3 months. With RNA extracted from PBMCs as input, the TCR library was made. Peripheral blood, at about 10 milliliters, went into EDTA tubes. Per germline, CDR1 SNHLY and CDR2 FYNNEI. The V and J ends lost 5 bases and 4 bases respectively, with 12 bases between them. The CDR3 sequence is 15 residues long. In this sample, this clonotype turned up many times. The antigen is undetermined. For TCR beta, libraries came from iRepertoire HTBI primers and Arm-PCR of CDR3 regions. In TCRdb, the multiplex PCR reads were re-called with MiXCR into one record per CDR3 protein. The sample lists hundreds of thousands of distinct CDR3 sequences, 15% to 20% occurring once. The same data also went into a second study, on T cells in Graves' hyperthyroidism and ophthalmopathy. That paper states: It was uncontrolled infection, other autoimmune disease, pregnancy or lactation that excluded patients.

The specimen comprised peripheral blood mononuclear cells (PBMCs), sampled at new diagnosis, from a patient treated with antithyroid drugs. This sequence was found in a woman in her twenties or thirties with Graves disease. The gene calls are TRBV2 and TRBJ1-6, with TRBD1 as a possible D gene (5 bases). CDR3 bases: TGTGCCAGCAGTAGAGGGACGCTTTATAATTCACCCCTCCACTTT. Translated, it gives CASSRGTLYNSPLHF.